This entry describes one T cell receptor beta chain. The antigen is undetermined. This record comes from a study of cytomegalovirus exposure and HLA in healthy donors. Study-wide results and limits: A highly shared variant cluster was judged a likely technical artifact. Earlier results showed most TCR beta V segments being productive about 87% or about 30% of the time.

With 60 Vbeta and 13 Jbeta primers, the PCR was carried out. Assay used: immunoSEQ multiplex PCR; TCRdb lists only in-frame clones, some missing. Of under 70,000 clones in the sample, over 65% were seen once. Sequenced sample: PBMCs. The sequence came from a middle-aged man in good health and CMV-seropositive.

CDR3 DNA sequence: TGTGCCAGCAGCCAATCAGGGTCCTACAATGAGCAGTTCTTC. Translation: CASSQSGSYNEQFF. The genes are TRBV14 and TRBJ2-1; possible D gene TRBD1, 5 bases. This CDR3 is 14 amino acids long. Germline V lookup: CDR1 SGHDN, CDR2 FVKESK. The V gene lost 2 bases and the J gene lost 1 base, with 6 bases spanning the gap.